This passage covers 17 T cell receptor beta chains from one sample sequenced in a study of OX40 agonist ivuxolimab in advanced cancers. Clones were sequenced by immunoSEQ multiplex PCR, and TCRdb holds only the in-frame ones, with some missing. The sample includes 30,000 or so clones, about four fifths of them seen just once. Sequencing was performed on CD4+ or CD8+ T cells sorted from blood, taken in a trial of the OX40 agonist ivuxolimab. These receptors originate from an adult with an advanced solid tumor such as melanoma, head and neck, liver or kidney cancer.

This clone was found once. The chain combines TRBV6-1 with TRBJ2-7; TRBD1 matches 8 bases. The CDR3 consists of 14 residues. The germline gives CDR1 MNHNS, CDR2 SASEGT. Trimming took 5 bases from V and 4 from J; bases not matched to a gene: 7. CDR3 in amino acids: CASSLGDRTYEQYF. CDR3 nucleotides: TGTGCCAGCAGTCTCGGGGACAGGACGTACGAGCAGTACTTC.

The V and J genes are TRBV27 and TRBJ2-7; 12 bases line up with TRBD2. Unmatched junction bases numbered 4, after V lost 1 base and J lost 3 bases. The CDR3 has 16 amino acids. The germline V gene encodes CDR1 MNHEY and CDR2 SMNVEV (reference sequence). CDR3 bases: TGTGCCAGCAGTTTATTCCTAGCGGGGGGGTTCTACGAGCAGTACTTC. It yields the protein CASSLFLAGGFYEQYF.

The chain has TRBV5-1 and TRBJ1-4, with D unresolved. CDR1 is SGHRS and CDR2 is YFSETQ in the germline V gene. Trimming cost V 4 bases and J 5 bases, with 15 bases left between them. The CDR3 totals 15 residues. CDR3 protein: CASSKNTASNEKLFF. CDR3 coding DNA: TGCGCCAGCAGCAAAAATACAGCGTCAAATGAAAAACTGTTTTTT. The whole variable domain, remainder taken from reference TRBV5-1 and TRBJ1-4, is KAGVTQTPRYLIKTRGQQVTLSCSPISGHRSVSWYQQTPGQGLQFLFEYFSETQRNKGNFPGRFSGRQFSNSRSEMNVSTLELGDSALYLCASSKNTASNEKLFFGSGTQLSVL.

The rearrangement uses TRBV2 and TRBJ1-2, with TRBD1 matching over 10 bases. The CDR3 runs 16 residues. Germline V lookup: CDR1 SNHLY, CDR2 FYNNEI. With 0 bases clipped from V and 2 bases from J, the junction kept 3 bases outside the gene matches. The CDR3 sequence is CASSEARTGGNYGYTF. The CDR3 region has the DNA TGTGCCAGCAGTGAAGCGAGGACAGGGGGAAACTATGGCTACACCTTC. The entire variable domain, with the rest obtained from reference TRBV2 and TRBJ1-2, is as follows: EPEVTQTPSHQVTQMGQEVILRCVPISNHLYFYWYRQILGQKVEFLVSFYNNEISEKSEIFDDQFSVERPDGSNFTLKIRSTKLEDSAMYFCASSEARTGGNYGYTFGSGTRLTVV.

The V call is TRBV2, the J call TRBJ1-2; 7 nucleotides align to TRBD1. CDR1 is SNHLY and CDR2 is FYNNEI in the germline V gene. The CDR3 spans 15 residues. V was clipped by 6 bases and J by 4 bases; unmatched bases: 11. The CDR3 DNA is TGTGCCAGCAGACCAAGACAGGGAGGGACCTATGGCTACACCTTC. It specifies CASRPRQGGTYGYTF. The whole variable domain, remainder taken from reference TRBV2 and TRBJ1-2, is EPEVTQTPSHQVTQMGQEVILRCVPISNHLYFYWYRQILGQKVEFLVSFYNNEISEKSEIFDDQFSVERPDGSNFTLKIRSTKLEDSAMYFCASRPRQGGTYGYTFGSGTRLTVV.

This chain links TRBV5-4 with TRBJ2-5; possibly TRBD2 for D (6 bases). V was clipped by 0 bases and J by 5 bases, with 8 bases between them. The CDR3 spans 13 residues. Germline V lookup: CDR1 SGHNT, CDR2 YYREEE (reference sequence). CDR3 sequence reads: CASSLAGRETQYF. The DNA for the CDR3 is TGTGCCAGCAGCTTGGCGGGGAGGGAGACCCAGTACTTC.

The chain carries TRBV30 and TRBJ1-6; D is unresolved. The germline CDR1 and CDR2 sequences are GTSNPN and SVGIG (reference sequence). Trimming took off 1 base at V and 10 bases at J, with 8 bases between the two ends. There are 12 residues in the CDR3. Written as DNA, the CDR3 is TGTGCCTGGAGTGGACCAAGGTCACCCCTCCACTTT. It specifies CAWSGPRSPLHF.

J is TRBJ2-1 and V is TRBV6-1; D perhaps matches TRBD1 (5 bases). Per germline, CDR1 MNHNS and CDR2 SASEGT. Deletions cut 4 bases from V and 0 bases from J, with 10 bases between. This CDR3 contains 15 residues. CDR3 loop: CASSVTGFSYNEQFF. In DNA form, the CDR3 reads TGTGCCAGCAGTGTAACAGGCTTCTCCTACAATGAGCAGTTCTTC.

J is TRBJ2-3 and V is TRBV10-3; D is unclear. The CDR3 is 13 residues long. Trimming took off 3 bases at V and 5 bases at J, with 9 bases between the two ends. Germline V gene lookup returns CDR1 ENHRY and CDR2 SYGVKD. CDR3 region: CAISDWVGDTQYF. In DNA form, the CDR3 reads TGTGCCATCAGTGATTGGGTGGGAGATACGCAGTATTTT.

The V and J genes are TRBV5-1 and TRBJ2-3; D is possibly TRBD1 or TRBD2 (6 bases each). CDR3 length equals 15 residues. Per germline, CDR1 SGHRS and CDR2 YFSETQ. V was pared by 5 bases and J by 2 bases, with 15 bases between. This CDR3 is CASSPEGGHTDTQYF. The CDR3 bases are TGCGCCAGCAGTCCCGAGGGGGGCCACACAGATACGCAGTATTTT.

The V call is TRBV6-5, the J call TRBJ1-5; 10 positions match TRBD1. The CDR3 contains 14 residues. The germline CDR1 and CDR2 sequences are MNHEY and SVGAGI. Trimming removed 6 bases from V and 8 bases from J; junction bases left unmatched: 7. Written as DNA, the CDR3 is TGTGCCAGCAGACGACAGGGGGCCGCGGAGCCCCAGCATTTT. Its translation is CASRRQGAAEPQHF.

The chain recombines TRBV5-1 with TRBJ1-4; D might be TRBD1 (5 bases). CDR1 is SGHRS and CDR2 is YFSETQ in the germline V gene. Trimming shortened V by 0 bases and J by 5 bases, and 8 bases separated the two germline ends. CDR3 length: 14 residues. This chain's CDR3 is CASSLVGGNEKLFF. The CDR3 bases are TGCGCCAGCAGCTTGGTGGGGGGAAATGAAAAACTGTTTTTT.

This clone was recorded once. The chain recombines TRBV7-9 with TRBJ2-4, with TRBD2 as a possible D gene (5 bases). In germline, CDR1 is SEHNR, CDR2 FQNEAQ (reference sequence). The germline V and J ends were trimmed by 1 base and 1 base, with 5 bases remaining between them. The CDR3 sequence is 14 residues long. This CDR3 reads CASSLGGAKNIQYF. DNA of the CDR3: TGTGCCAGCAGCTTAGGAGGGGCCAAAAACATTCAGTACTTC.

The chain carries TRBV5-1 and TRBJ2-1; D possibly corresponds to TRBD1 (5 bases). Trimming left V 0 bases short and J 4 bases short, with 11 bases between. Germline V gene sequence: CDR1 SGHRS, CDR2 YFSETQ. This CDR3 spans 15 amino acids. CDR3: CASSLGGPKYNEQFF. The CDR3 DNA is TGCGCCAGCAGCTTGGGGGGCCCGAAATACAATGAGCAGTTCTTC.

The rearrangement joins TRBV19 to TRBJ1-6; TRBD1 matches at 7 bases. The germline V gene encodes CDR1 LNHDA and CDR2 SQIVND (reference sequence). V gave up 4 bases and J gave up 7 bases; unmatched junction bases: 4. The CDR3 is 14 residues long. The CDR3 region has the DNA TGTGCCAGTAGTAGAGGGACAGAAAATTCACCCCTCCACTTT. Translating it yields CASSRGTENSPLHF. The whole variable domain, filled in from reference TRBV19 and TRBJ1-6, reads DGGITQSPKYLFRKEGQNVTLSCEQNLNHDAMYWYRQDPGQGLRLIYYSQIVNDFQKGDIAEGYSVSREKKESFPLTVTSAQKNPTAFYLCASSRGTENSPLHFGNGTRLTVT.

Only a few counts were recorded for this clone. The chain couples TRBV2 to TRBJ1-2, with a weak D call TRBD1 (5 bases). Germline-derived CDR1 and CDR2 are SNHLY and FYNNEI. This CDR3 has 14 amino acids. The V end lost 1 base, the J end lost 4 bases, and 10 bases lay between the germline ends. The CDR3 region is CASSEGGRPYGYTF. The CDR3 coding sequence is TGTGCCAGCAGTGAAGGGGGCCGACCCTATGGCTACACCTTC.

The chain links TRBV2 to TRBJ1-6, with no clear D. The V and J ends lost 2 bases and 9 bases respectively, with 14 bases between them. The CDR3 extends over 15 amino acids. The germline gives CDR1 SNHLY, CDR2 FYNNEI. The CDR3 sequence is CASSELRAPGSPLHF. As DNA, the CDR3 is TGTGCCAGCAGTGAACTGCGGGCGCCGGGTTCACCCCTCCACTTT.